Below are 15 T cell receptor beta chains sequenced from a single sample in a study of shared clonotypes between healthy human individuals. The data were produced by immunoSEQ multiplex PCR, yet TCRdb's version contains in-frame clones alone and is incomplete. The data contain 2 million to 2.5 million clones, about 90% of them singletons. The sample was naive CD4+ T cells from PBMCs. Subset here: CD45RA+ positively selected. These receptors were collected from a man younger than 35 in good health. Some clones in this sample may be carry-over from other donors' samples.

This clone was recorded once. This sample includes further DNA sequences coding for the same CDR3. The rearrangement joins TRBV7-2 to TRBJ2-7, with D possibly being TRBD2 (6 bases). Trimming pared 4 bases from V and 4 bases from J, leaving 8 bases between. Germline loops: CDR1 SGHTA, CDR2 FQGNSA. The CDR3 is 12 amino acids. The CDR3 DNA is TGTGCCAGCAGCTCGACTAGTTACGAGCAGTACTTC. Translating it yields CASSSTSYEQYF.

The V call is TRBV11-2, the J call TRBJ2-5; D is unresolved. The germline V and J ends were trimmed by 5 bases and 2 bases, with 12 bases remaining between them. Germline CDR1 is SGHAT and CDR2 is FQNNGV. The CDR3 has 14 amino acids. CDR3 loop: CASSRPERQETQYF. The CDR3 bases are TGTGCCAGCAGCCGCCCGGAACGGCAAGAGACCCAGTACTTC.

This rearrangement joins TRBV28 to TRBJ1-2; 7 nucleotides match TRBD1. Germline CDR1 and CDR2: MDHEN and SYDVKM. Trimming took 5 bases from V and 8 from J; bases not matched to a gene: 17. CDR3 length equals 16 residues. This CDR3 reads CASSPGDSLRAGGYTF. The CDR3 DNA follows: TGTGCCAGCAGTCCCGGGGACAGCCTCCGGGCGGGGGGCTACACCTTC.

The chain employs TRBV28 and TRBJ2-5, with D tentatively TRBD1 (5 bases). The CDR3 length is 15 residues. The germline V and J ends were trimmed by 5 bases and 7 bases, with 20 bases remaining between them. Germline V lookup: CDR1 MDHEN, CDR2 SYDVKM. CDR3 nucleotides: TGTGCCAGCAGTAATAACAGGCCCGAGGTGGTGACCCAGTACTTC. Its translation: CASSNNRPEVVTQYF. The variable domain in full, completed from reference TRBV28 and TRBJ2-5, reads DVKVTQSSRYLVKRTGEKVFLECVQDMDHENMFWYRQDPGLGLRLIYFSYDVKMKEKGDIPEGYSVSREKKERFSLILESASTNQTSMYLCASSNNRPEVVTQYFGPGTRLLVL.

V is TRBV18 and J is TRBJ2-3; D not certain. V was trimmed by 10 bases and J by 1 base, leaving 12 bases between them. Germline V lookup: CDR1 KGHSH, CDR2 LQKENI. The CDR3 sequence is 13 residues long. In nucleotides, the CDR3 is TGTGCCACACTCAATGGTGGCACAGATACGCAGTATTTT. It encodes CATLNGGTDTQYF.

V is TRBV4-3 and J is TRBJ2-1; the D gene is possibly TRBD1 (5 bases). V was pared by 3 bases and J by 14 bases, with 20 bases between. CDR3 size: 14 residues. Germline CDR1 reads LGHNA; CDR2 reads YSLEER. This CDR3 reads CASSQGQGGWSKFF. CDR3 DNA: TGCGCCAGCAGCCAGGGGCAGGGCGGTTGGAGCAAGTTCTTC.

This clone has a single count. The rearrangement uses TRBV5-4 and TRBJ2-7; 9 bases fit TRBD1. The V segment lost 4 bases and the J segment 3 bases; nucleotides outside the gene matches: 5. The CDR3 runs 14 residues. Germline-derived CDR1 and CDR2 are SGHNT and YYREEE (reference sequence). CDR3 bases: TGTGCCAGCAGCCGGGGACAGGGTTTCTACGAGCAGTACTTC. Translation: CASSRGQGFYEQYF. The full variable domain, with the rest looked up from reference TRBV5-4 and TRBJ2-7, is ETGVTQSPTHLIKTRGQQVTLRCSSQSGHNTVSWYQQALGQGPQFIFQYYREEENGRGNFPPRFSGLQFPNYSSELNVNALELDDSALYLCASSRGQGFYEQYFGPGTRLTVT.

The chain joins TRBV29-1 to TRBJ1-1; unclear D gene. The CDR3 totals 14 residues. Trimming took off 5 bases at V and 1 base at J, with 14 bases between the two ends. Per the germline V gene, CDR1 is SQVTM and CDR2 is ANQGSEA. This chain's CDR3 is CSVHLGFRNTEAFF. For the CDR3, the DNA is TGCAGCGTTCACCTGGGCTTTAGGAACACTGAAGCTTTCTTT.

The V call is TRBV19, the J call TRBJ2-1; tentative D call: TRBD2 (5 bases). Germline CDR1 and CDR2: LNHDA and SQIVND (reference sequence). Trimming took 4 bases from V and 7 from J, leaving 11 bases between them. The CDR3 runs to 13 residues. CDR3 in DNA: TGTGCCAGTAGTAAGAGGACGGGGAATGAGCAGTTCTTC. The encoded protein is CASSKRTGNEQFF.

The CDR3 reads CASSLGGVENIQYF. The CDR3 DNA sequence: TGCGCCAGCAGCTTGGGCGGGGTGGAGAACATTCAGTACTTC. The chain joins TRBV5-1 to TRBJ2-4, with D possibly matching TRBD2 (6 bases). The CDR3 is 14 amino acids. V lost 0 bases to trimming and J lost 7 bases, with 11 bases between them. CDR1 is SGHRS and CDR2 is YFSETQ in the germline V gene.

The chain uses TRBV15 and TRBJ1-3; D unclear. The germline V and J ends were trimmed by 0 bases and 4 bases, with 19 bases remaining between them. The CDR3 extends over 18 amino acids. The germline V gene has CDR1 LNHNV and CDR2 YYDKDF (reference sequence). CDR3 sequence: CATSRENNLRDVGNTIYF. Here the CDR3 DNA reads TGTGCCACCAGCAGAGAGAATAACCTCCGAGACGTCGGAAACACCATATATTTT.

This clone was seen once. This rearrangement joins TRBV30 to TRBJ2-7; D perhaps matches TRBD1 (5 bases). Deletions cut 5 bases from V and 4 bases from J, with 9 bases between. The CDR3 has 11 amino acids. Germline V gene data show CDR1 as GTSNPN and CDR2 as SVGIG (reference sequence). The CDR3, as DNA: TGTGCCTGGGCGACAGTTTACGAGCAGTACTTC. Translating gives CAWATVYEQYF. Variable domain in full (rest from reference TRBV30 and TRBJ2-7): SQTIHQWPATLVQPVGSPLSLECTVEGTSNPNLYWYRQAAGRGLQLLFYSVGIGQISSEVPQNLSASRPQDRQFILSSKKLLLSDSGFYLCAWATVYEQYFGPGTRLTVT.

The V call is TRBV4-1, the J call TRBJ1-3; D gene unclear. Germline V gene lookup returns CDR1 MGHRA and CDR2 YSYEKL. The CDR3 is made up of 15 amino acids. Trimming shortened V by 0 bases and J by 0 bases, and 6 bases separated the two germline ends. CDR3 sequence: CASSQDPPSGNTIYF. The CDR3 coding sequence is TGCGCCAGCAGCCAAGATCCCCCCTCTGGAAACACCATATATTTT.

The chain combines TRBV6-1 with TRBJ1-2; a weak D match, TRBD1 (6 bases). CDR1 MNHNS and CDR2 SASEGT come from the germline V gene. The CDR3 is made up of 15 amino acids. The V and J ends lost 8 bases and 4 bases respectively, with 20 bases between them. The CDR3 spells CASGENERTAYGYTF. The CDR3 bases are TGTGCCAGCGGGGAGAACGAAAGGACAGCCTATGGCTACACCTTC.

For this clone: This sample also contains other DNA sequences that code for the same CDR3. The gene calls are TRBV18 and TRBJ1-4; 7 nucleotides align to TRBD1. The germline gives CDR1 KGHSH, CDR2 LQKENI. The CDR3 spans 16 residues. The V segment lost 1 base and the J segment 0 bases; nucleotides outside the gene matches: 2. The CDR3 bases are TGTGCCAGCTCACCACAGGGGGCCGCAACTAATGAAAAACTGTTTTTT. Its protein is CASSPQGAATNEKLFF.